This T cell receptor beta chain was captured by sequencing in a study of cytomegalovirus exposure and HLA in healthy donors. Study-wide results and limits: Analysis was carried out at a later point, and it linked a missense DCLRE1C variant to TCR beta V- and J-gene trimming.

Points on this clone: Its antigen is not known.

The PCR contained 60 Vbeta and 13 Jbeta primers. Repertoires were generated with immunoSEQ multiplex PCR, while TCRdb's copy carries only in-frame clones and drops some. The sample consists of roughly 88,000 clones, 69% of them appearing once. Sequencing was performed on PBMCs. The receptor comes from a middle-aged man in good health and CMV-seronegative.

The CDR3 DNA reads as TGTGCCAGCAGTTACGGAGCGGGCTACGAGCAGTACGTC. Residues: CASSYGAGYEQYV. V and J are TRBV6-5 and TRBJ2-7; weak D call: TRBD2 (6 bases). Trimming took off 2 bases at V and 3 bases at J, with 8 bases between the two ends. In germline, CDR1 is MNHEY, CDR2 SVGAGI. The CDR3 is 13 residues long.